This T cell receptor beta chain was found in a study of blood T cell repertoires in COVID-19. Overall study: The analysed material was cDNA or gDNA that came from T cells, B-cell-depleted T cells, or PBMCs.

Assay used: immunoSEQ multiplex PCR; TCRdb lists only in-frame clones, some missing. The repertoire holds about 250,000 clones, with around 85% as singletons. CDR3 size: 13 residues. V lost 3 bases, J lost 4 bases, and 10 bases lay in between. This chain connects TRBV12-3 or TRBV12-4 to TRBJ2-7; D perhaps matches TRBD2 (7 bases). The TCR was taken from a woman aged 45-59 years with acute COVID-19. Sequenced input: PBMCs or T cells enriched from blood (not recorded which). The CDR3 DNA is TGTGCCAGCAGTTTTCGGGGGGCTTACGAGCAGTACTTC. This codes for CASSFRGAYEQYF.